This TCR beta chain was captured in a study of CD8 T cells in ankylosing spondylitis. Study findings and constraints: There were earlier reports of some motif variants in reactive arthritis synovial fluid and blood.

In regard to this clonotype: Its antigen remains unidentified.

Quantitative 5'-RACE with molecular barcodes generated TCR beta libraries. TCRdb independently ran MiXCR on the 5' RACE reads; one entry per CDR3 protein. Of roughly 100,000 distinct CDR3 sequences listed, about 7.7% are singletons. Trimming left V 4 bases short and J 3 bases short, with 10 bases between. This CDR3 spans 14 amino acids. Specimen: blood, either unsorted or a sorted T cell fraction (not recorded which). The TCR comes from a male donor with ankylosing spondylitis or in good health (not recorded which). V is TRBV12-3 or TRBV12-4 and J is TRBJ1-5, with D maybe TRBD1 (6 bases). This CDR3 is CASSYGQNNQPQHF. In DNA, the CDR3 is TGTGCCAGCAGTTACGGACAGAACAATCAGCCCCAGCATTTT.